The clone carrying this T cell receptor beta chain was observed a single time. Trimming cost V 4 bases and J 1 base; bases outside gene matches: 6. The CDR3 length is 14 residues. From germline, CDR1 is SQVTM and CDR2 ANQGSEA. This entry comes from a study of blood T cell repertoires in COVID-19. Background on the study: Material from acute and convalescent COVID-19 was sourced from the United States, Italy and Spain.

Some clones are missing from TCRdb's copy, which holds only in-frame ones; the method was immunoSEQ multiplex PCR. This table has about 260,000 clones, roughly 90% appearing once. Assignment of participants to cohorts was predicated upon participant-reported clinical history. A PCR-confirmed or clinician-diagnosed COVID-19 case had contacted exposed participants within 2 weeks of entry. The genes are TRBV29-1 and TRBJ2-7, with 8 bases identical to TRBD2. The clonotype comes from a man aged 35 to 55 who had been exposed to COVID-19. The sequencing sample was made of PBMCs or T cells enriched from blood (not recorded which). CDR3 sequence: CSVAGGIGSYEQYF. The DNA of the CDR3 is TGCAGCGTTGCGGGGGGGATCGGATCCTACGAGCAGTACTTC.